This T cell receptor (beta chain) was found in a study of CD8 T cells in ankylosing spondylitis. The CDR3 contains 14 residues. V lost 6 bases, J lost 3 bases, and 12 bases lay in between. This clonotype was recorded many times. One entry per CDR3 protein, called by TCRdb with MiXCR from the 5' RACE reads. This table has 340,000 or so distinct CDR3 sequences, roughly 14% appearing once. The chain combines TRBV12-3 or TRBV12-4 with TRBJ1-3; D ambiguous. Sequencing input: blood, either unsorted or a sorted T cell fraction (not recorded which). The clonotype originates from a male donor with ankylosing spondylitis or in good health (not recorded which). CDR3 residues: CASSKDGSGNTIYF. DNA of the CDR3: TGTGCCAGCAGCAAAGACGGAAGTGGAAACACCATATATTTT.